One and the same sample provided the 3 T cell receptor beta chains below, sequenced in a study of T cell responses to AZD1222 COVID-19 vaccine. TCRdb keeps only in-frame clones here, not all; method: immunoSEQ multiplex PCR. The sample comprises 85,000 to 130,000 clones, 70% to 90% of which are singletons, and 15% to 20% rests with the top ten. The source material was peripheral blood, sampled on day 0 of AZD1222 vaccination. These receptor sequences come from an adult in good health.

The chain joins TRBV20-1 to TRBJ1-1, with unresolved D. CDR3 length: 15 residues. The germline CDR1 and CDR2 sequences are DFQATT and SNEGSKA (reference sequence). V lost 3 bases and J lost 0, with 14 bases in between. CDR3 region: CSASPSWAMNTEAFF. The CDR3 coding sequence is TGCAGTGCTAGTCCAAGTTGGGCGATGAACACTGAAGCTTTCTTT.

The rearrangement uses TRBV6-5 and TRBJ2-3, with D unresolved. The V and J ends lost 0 bases and 2 bases respectively, with 3 bases between them. The V gene's germline CDR1 is MNHEY and CDR2 SVGAGI. The CDR3 totals 13 residues. For the CDR3, the DNA is TGTGCCAGCAGTTACTCGACCACAGATACGCAGTATTTT. It yields the protein CASSYSTTDTQYF.

This clone came up once. The rearrangement links TRBV21-1 to TRBJ1-5. TRBV21-1 is flagged as a pseudogene. This CDR3 comprises 16 residues. CDR3 sequence reads: CASSKNGGGLTQPQHF. The CDR3 nucleotides read TGTGCCAGCAGCAAAAACGGCGGGGGTTTAACTCAGCCCCAGCATTTT.